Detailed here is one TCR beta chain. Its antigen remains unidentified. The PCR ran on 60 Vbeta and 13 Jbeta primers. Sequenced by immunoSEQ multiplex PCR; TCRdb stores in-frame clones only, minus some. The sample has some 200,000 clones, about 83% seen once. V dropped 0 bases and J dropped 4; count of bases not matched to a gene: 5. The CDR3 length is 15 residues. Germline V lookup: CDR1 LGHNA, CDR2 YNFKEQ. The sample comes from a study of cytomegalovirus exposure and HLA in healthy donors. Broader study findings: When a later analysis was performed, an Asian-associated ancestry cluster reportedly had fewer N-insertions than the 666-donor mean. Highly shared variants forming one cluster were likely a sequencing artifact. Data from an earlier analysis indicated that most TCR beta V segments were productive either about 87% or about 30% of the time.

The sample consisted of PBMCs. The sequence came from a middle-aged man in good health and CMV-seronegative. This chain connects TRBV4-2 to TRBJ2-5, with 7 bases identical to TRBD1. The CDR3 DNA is TGTGCCAGCAGCCAAGATCGACAGGGTCGAGAGACCCAGTACTTC. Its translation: CASSQDRQGRETQYF.